The 23 T cell receptor beta chains listed next were all sequenced from one sample in a study of shared clonotypes between healthy human individuals. Clones were read by immunoSEQ multiplex PCR, and TCRdb kept only the in-frame ones, dropping some. The sample yields roughly 660,000 clones, 90% seen once. The specimen was memory CD8+ T cells from PBMCs. Subset: CD45RO+ cells pooled with CCR7-negative TemRA cells. The receptor source for this set is a man aged 18 to 35 in good health. Some clones in this sample may be carry-over from other donors' samples.

In the case of this clone: The same CDR3 can be traced to other DNA sequences in this sample. The V and J genes are TRBV27 and TRBJ2-7, with no clear D. This CDR3 comprises 14 residues. V lost 2 bases to trimming and J lost 0 bases, with 8 bases between them. Per the germline V gene, CDR1 is MNHEY and CDR2 is SMNVEV (reference sequence). The chain's CDR3 is CASSLGGSSYEQYF. In DNA, the CDR3 is TGTGCCAGCAGTTTAGGCGGTAGCTCCTACGAGCAGTACTTC.

This chain links TRBV5-1 with TRBJ1-1, with a tentative D call TRBD1 (5 bases). This CDR3 contains 18 residues. In germline, CDR1 is SGHRS, CDR2 YFSETQ. V lost 3 bases, J lost 1 base, and 22 bases lay in between. The CDR3 nucleotides read TGCGCCAGCAGCTCTGTCCCGGGACGTTGGAGTAAGAACACTGAAGCTTTCTTT. Translation: CASSSVPGRWSKNTEAFF.

The J gene is TRBJ2-4, the V gene TRBV7-2; no clear D. Trimming took off 5 bases at V and 0 bases at J, with 17 bases between the two ends. The CDR3 runs 17 residues. CDR1 is SGHTA and CDR2 is FQGNSA in the germline V gene. CDR3 residues: CASSASLPGLAKNIQYF. In DNA form, the CDR3 reads TGTGCCAGCAGCGCCTCCCTGCCGGGCCTAGCCAAAAACATTCAGTACTTC.

J is TRBJ2-2 and V is TRBV5-1; D call uncertain. This CDR3 is built from 14 residues. V was trimmed by 4 bases and J by 4 bases, leaving 11 bases between them. Germline-derived CDR1 and CDR2 are SGHRS and YFSETQ. The CDR3 loop reads CASSMLSLTGELFF. DNA of the CDR3: TGCGCCAGCAGCATGTTATCCCTCACCGGGGAGCTGTTTTTT. The variable domain in full, with the rest retrieved from reference TRBV5-1 and TRBJ2-2, is KAGVTQTPRYLIKTRGQQVTLSCSPISGHRSVSWYQQTPGQGLQFLFEYFSETQRNKGNFPGRFSGRQFSNSRSEMNVSTLELGDSALYLCASSMLSLTGELFFGEGSRLTVL.

The CDR3 is CSVEDWGESYGYTF. The CDR3, as DNA: TGCAGCGTTGAAGATTGGGGCGAGTCTTATGGCTACACCTTC. The J gene is TRBJ1-2, the V gene TRBV29-1, with D possibly matching TRBD1 (5 bases). This CDR3 has 14 residues. With 0 bases removed from V and 5 bases from J, the gap between germline ends came to 13 bases. Germline V gene lookup returns CDR1 SQVTM and CDR2 ANQGSEA.

The V and J genes are TRBV7-9 and TRBJ2-1; 11 bases agree with TRBD2. CDR3 length: 16 amino acids. The V gene's germline CDR1 is SEHNR and CDR2 FQNEAQ (reference sequence). Unmatched junction bases numbered 5, after V lost 5 bases and J lost 2 bases. The CDR3 here is CASSDGGLAAYNEQFF. For the CDR3, the DNA is TGTGCCAGCAGCGATGGGGGACTAGCGGCCTACAATGAGCAGTTCTTC.

CDR3 sequence reads: CASRALKWATYNEQFF. The DNA of the CDR3 is TGCGCCAGCAGAGCACTCAAGTGGGCAACCTACAATGAGCAGTTCTTC. The rearrangement joins TRBV5-1 to TRBJ2-1, with unresolved D. V lost 5 bases, J lost 2 bases, and 17 bases lay in between. The CDR3 runs to 16 residues. CDR1 and CDR2 from the germline V gene are SGHRS and YFSETQ.

The J gene is TRBJ2-3, the V gene TRBV28; 7 bases are a match to TRBD2. Germline V gene data show CDR1 as MDHEN and CDR2 as SYDVKM. The CDR3 consists of 15 residues. V lost 2 bases and J lost 5; bases outside the gene matches: 7. In nucleotides, the CDR3 is TGTGCCAGCAGTTTACGGGGGAGGGCGGGAGATACGCAGTATTTT. Translating gives CASSLRGRAGDTQYF.

To note about this clone: No conserved phenylalanine or tryptophan ends this CDR3, so it is likely a read error. The CDR3 DNA is TGTGCCAGCAGTCGTCGACGGCTTCTCTGGAGCAATCAGCCCCAGCATCTT. This translates into CASSRRRLLWSNQPQHL. The rearrangement uses TRBV27 and TRBJ1-5; D not certain. This CDR3 is 17 amino acids long. The V and J ends lost 5 bases and 1 base respectively, with 18 bases between them. Per the germline V gene, CDR1 is MNHEY and CDR2 is SMNVEV (reference sequence).

V gene TRBV10-3 combines with J gene TRBJ2-3, with D unresolved. This CDR3 has 16 residues. From germline, CDR1 is ENHRY and CDR2 SYGVKD. V lost 0 bases and J 0 bases, leaving 10 bases between the germline ends. CDR3 sequence (DNA): TGTGCCATCAGTGAGTCTACGGTCCCTAGCACAGATACGCAGTATTTT. Translated, it gives CAISESTVPSTDTQYF.

The rearrangement uses TRBV28 and TRBJ2-3, with D possibly TRBD1 on 5 matching bases. CDR3 length: 13 amino acids. Between the trimmed V and J ends, which lost 2 bases and 6 bases, there was a span of 9 bases. Germline CDR1 reads MDHEN; CDR2 reads SYDVKM. CDR3: CASSLHPGDTQYF. For the CDR3, the DNA is TGTGCCAGCAGTTTACACCCAGGGGATACGCAGTATTTT.

This clone was detected only once. The gene calls are TRBV7-6 and TRBJ2-1; 7 nucleotides match TRBD1. Germline V gene data show CDR1 as SGHVS and CDR2 as FNYEAQ. The CDR3 has 16 amino acids. The J segment lost 7 bases and the V segment lost 5 bases, leaving 14 bases of the junction unmatched. This CDR3 reads CASSAQGVSVGNEQFF. Written as DNA, the CDR3 is TGTGCCAGCAGCGCCCAGGGGGTATCCGTAGGGAATGAGCAGTTCTTC. The full variable domain, its missing parts supplied by reference TRBV7-6 and TRBJ2-1, is GAGVSQSPRYKVTKRGQDVALRCDPISGHVSLYWYRQALGQGPEFLTYFNYEAQQDKSGLPNDRFSAERPEGSISTLTIQRTEQRDSAMYRCASSAQGVSVGNEQFFGPGTRLTVL.

CDR3 DNA: TGTGCCAGCAGCCCAGTCATTGAAGGGGCTGGCTACACCTTC. It codes for CASSPVIEGAGYTF. The V call is TRBV7-9, the J call TRBJ1-2, with D tentatively TRBD1 (5 bases). Trimming pared 5 bases from V and 7 bases from J, leaving 17 bases between. CDR3 length: 14 residues. Germline lookup yields CDR1 SEHNR and CDR2 FQNEAQ (reference sequence).

This clone was seen a handful of times. This chain connects TRBV9 to TRBJ1-4; D ambiguous. Between the trimmed V and J ends, which lost 3 bases and 6 bases, there was a span of 6 bases. CDR1 is SGDLS, CDR2 YYNGEE, per germline. The CDR3 length is 12 residues. CDR3 residues: CASSEADEKLFF. CDR3 in DNA: TGTGCCAGCAGCGAAGCAGATGAAAAACTGTTTTTT.

This chain links TRBV5-1 with TRBJ2-1, with a tentative D call TRBD2 (6 bases). This CDR3 spans 16 amino acids. V lost 1 base to trimming and J lost 2 bases, with 13 bases between them. Germline lookup yields CDR1 SGHRS and CDR2 YFSETQ. CDR3 sequence: CASSLWPGDPYNEQFF. The CDR3 DNA reads as TGCGCCAGCAGCTTGTGGCCGGGAGACCCCTACAATGAGCAGTTCTTC.

This clone occurred a few times. This chain links TRBV20-1 with TRBJ1-4; D is ambiguous. The germline gives CDR1 DFQATT, CDR2 SNEGSKA (reference sequence). The CDR3 length is 11 residues. V lost 3 bases and J 9 bases, leaving 8 bases between the germline ends. The CDR3 is CSARREQKLFF. The CDR3 region has the DNA TGCAGTGCTAGGAGGGAACAAAAACTGTTTTTT.

The CDR3 nucleotides are TGTGCCAGCAGTTACTCGATATATGGCTACACCTTC. As protein: CASSYSIYGYTF. The genes are TRBV6-5 and TRBJ1-2; D unclear. Germline V lookup: CDR1 MNHEY, CDR2 SVGAGI. Trimming took 0 bases from V and 5 from J, leaving 4 bases between them. The CDR3 totals 12 residues.

The chain combines TRBV28 with TRBJ2-7; D tentatively fits TRBD1 or TRBD2 (5 bases each). Germline V gives CDR1 MDHEN, CDR2 SYDVKM. V was clipped by 1 base and J by 6 bases, with 22 bases between them. The CDR3 extends over 17 amino acids. The CDR3, as DNA: TGTGCCAGCAGTTTATTACGGTGGGGGACCCAGGGCTCCGAGCAGTACTTC. As protein: CASSLLRWGTQGSEQYF.

The chain employs TRBV7-9 and TRBJ2-5; D may be TRBD1 or TRBD2 (6 bases each). Germline CDR1 and CDR2: SEHNR and FQNEAQ (reference sequence). V lost 4 bases to trimming and J lost 0 bases, with 12 bases between them. The CDR3 length is 15 residues. In nucleotides, the CDR3 is TGTGCCAGCAGCTGGGGGGACAAGTACCAAGAGACCCAGTACTTC. Its translation: CASSWGDKYQETQYF. Variable domain in full (rest from reference TRBV7-9 and TRBJ2-5): DTGVSQNPRHKITKRGQNVTFRCDPISEHNRLYWYRQTLGQGPEFLTYFQNEAQLEKSRLLSDRFSAERPKGSFSTLEIQRTEQGDSAMYLCASSWGDKYQETQYFGPGTRLLVL.

V is TRBV9 and J is TRBJ2-3; D possibly uses TRBD1 or TRBD2 (5 bases each). Germline-derived CDR1 and CDR2 are SGDLS and YYNGEE. Trimming took 0 bases from V and 1 from J, leaving 12 bases between them. The CDR3 has 16 residues. The CDR3 nucleotides read TGTGCCAGCAGCGTAGCTAGGGGAGTGCGCACAGATACGCAGTATTTT. Translating gives CASSVARGVRTDTQYF.

The V and J genes are TRBV27 and TRBJ2-7; the match to TRBD1 covers 9 bases. The CDR3 has 15 amino acids. From germline, CDR1 is MNHEY and CDR2 SMNVEV (reference sequence). V lost 6 bases and J lost 5; bases outside the gene matches: 11. CDR3 region: CASSPGQGFINEQYF. The CDR3 nucleotides are TGTGCCAGCAGCCCAGGACAGGGGTTTATTAACGAGCAGTACTTC.

The chain employs TRBV27 and TRBJ2-1, with D unresolved. Germline CDR1 MNHEY, CDR2 SMNVEV (reference sequence). V lost 5 bases and J lost 0, with 8 bases in between. The CDR3 is 14 amino acids. Here the CDR3 reads CASSPFDSYNEQFF. CDR3 sequence (DNA): TGTGCCAGCAGTCCCTTTGACTCCTACAATGAGCAGTTCTTC.

V and J are TRBV9 and TRBJ2-4, with 10 bases that match TRBD1. Per the germline V gene, CDR1 is SGDLS and CDR2 is YYNGEE. The V segment lost 3 bases and the J segment 6 bases; nucleotides outside the gene matches: 12. There are 17 residues in the CDR3. The CDR3 region is CASSAPGQGPGGNIQYF. The CDR3 bases are TGTGCCAGCAGCGCCCCGGGACAGGGGCCTGGGGGAAACATTCAGTACTTC. The complete variable domain, with remaining parts taken from reference TRBV9 and TRBJ2-4, reads DSGVTQTPKHLITATGQRVTLRCSPRSGDLSVYWYQQSLDQGLQFLIQYYNGEERAKGNILERFSAQQFPDLHSELNLSSLELGDSALYFCASSAPGQGPGGNIQYFGAGTRLSVL.